What follows are 8 T cell receptor beta chains derived from one specimen sequenced in a study of Tregs in tolerant kidney transplant recipients. TCRdb's table, derived via immunoSEQ multiplex PCR, lists solely in-frame clones and lacks some. This table has approximately 82,000 clones, 93% appearing once. The nonmyeloablative bone marrow transplants came from related graft donors, with transient mixed chimerism. The material was CD4+ T cells from blood (PBMCs), obtained 12 months after the transplant. The receptors were gathered from a human patient who received a combined kidney and bone marrow transplant. The T cells may partly be graft donor cells.

On this clone itself: The junction does not match germline at one end; this may be a read error. This chain connects TRBV5-1 to TRBJ2-7; a weak D match, TRBD2 (6 bases). This CDR3 has 15 amino acids. Germline V gives CDR1 SGHRS, CDR2 YFSETQ. DNA for the CDR3: TGCGCCAGCAGATTGGGGGAGGTCCACTACTACGAGCAGTACTTC. Its protein is CASRLGEVHYYEQYF.

This clone has only a few counts. The genes are TRBV15 and TRBJ2-1; 11 positions agree with TRBD1. The V gene's germline CDR1 is LNHNV and CDR2 YYDKDF (reference sequence). V shed 5 bases, J shed 7 bases, and the junction held 10 bases outside the gene matches. The CDR3 is made up of 16 amino acids. The chain's CDR3 is CATSPRLDRGRNEQFF. The CDR3 nucleotides are TGTGCCACCAGCCCTCGCCTGGACAGGGGGCGTAATGAGCAGTTCTTC.

The chain combines TRBV5-1 with TRBJ1-5, with D tentatively TRBD1 (5 bases). CDR1 SGHRS and CDR2 YFSETQ come from the germline V gene. Trimming pared 1 base from V and 0 bases from J, leaving 14 bases between. The CDR3 has 17 residues. The DNA for the CDR3 is TGCGCCAGCAGCTTGAGGGGTCTGGTCGGTAGCAATCAGCCCCAGCATTTT. Its translation is CASSLRGLVGSNQPQHF.

This chain uses TRBV28 with TRBJ2-7; D remains ambiguous. Per germline, CDR1 MDHEN and CDR2 SYDVKM. The CDR3 spans 13 residues. Deletions cut 2 bases from V and 4 bases from J, with 9 bases between. The CDR3 region is CASSLLLGYEQYF. CDR3 sequence (DNA): TGTGCCAGCAGTTTACTACTTGGTTACGAGCAGTACTTC.

The rearrangement links TRBV7-2 to TRBJ1-1, with D uncertain. The CDR3 consists of 12 residues. Per the germline V gene, CDR1 is SGHTA and CDR2 is FQGNSA. Trimming cost V 3 bases and J 10 bases, with 12 bases left between them. The CDR3 sequence is CASSFRGDLAFF. The CDR3, as DNA: TGTGCCAGCAGCTTCCGCGGCGATCTAGCTTTCTTT.

The chain carries TRBV2 and TRBJ2-7; 8 nucleotides match TRBD2. From germline, CDR1 is SNHLY and CDR2 FYNNEI. CDR3 size: 15 residues. Germline trimming cut 1 base from V and 0 bases from J; bases unmatched to any gene: 2. The DNA of the CDR3 is TGTGCCAGCAGTGAAGAGCGGGGGAGCTCCTACGAGCAGTACTTC. It translates to CASSEERGSSYEQYF.

The chain uses TRBV19 and TRBJ2-3; a possible D gene is TRBD2 (7 bases). The CDR3 runs to 15 residues. CDR1 is LNHDA, CDR2 SQIVND, per germline (reference sequence). V lost 7 bases to trimming and J lost 2 bases, with 16 bases between them. CDR3 sequence reads: CASNRGAKSTDTQYF. CDR3 nucleotides: TGTGCCAGTAACCGGGGGGCCAAGTCCACAGATACGCAGTATTTT.

CDR3 loop: CASSLKIRYNEQFF. The CDR3 DNA is TGTGCCAGCAGCTTAAAGATCCGGTACAATGAGCAGTTCTTC. The chain joins TRBV13 to TRBJ2-1; D unresolved. Deletions cut 2 bases from V and 4 bases from J, with 9 bases between. Germline CDR1 PRHDT, CDR2 FYEKMQ (reference sequence). There are 14 residues in the CDR3.